This T cell receptor beta chain was obtained from a study of T cell changes during pregnancy in multiple sclerosis. Measured with immunoSEQ multiplex PCR; TCRdb has only the in-frame clones, and not every one. This sample has 79,000 or so clones, with about 88% found just once. The sequence was collected from a female donor with multiple sclerosis, enrolled in a pregnancy study. Here the sequenced sample was peripheral blood, taken before pregnancy.

The CDR3, as DNA: TGTGCCAGCAGCCAAGACGTGGCATACAATGAGCAGTTCTTC. Protein sequence: CASSQDVAYNEQFF. This rearrangement joins TRBV4-2 to TRBJ2-1; D is unresolved. V was clipped by 0 bases and J by 4 bases, with 7 bases between them. CDR1 and CDR2 (germline): LGHNA, YNFKEQ. The CDR3 spans 14 residues.